These T cell receptor beta chains were read from a single sample in a study of blood T cell repertoires in COVID-19. Produced via immunoSEQ multiplex PCR; TCRdb's table is partial and in-frame only. This sample yields about 73,000 clones, of which approximately 83% are seen a single time; around 4% belongs to the top ten. Sequencing was performed on peripheral blood. Every receptor here comes from a woman aged 60-75 years with acute or convalescent COVID-19. Each CDR3 is given with its conserved first and last residue. A D gene is named only where the DNA matches it firmly. Clone size is stated in some rows and not others, as once, few, many or a class when expanded.

cdr3_length	v_call	j_call	clone_size	d_call	cdr3_aa	cdr3_nt
15	TRBV7-8	TRBJ2-3	-	-	CASSTGQYRTDTQYF	TGTGCCAGCAGCACAGGACAGTACCGCACAGATACGCAGTATTTT
14	TRBV20-1	TRBJ1-1	-	-	CSASRGGPNTEAFF	TGCAGTGCTAGTCGGGGGGGGCCGAACACTGAAGCTTTCTTT
15	TRBV9	TRBJ2-7	-	TRBD1	CASSPTRGGASEQYF	TGTGCCAGCAGCCCAACTAGAGGGGGCGCATCCGAGCAGTACTTC
19	TRBV12-5	TRBJ2-1	-	TRBD2	CASGLSPKRGILSYNEQFF	TGTGCTAGTGGTTTGAGTCCCAAGCGGGGGATCCTCTCCTACAATGAGCAGTTCTTC
15	TRBV9	TRBJ2-7	-	-	CASSVGGGFTYEQYF	TGTGCCAGCAGCGTAGGAGGAGGGTTCACCTACGAGCAGTACTTC
16	TRBV29-1	TRBJ2-1	-	TRBD2	CSVELGLAASYNEQFF	TGCAGCGTTGAACTGGGACTAGCGGCATCCTACAATGAGCAGTTCTTC
12	TRBV6-1	TRBJ2-7	few	-	CASSETLREQYF	TGTGCCAGCAGTGAAACCCTCAGGGAGCAGTACTTC
16	TRBV9	TRBJ2-2	-	-	CASSVMVAGVTGELFF	TGTGCCAGCAGCGTAATGGTGGCAGGGGTTACCGGGGAGCTGTTTTTT
14	TRBV28	TRBJ1-2	-	TRBD1	CASFPTGESDGYTF	TGTGCCAGCTTCCCGACAGGGGAAAGTGATGGCTACACCTTC
17	TRBV23-1	TRBJ1-1	-	-	CASSQSPGSHMNTEAFF	TGCGCCAGCAGTCAATCGCCAGGGTCGCACATGAACACTGAAGCTTTCTTT
17	TRBV28	TRBJ1-2	medium-sized	-	CASRAVQGAEWNYGYTF	TGTGCCAGCAGAGCCGTACAGGGAGCTGAATGGAACTATGGCTACACCTTC
16	TRBV5-1	TRBJ1-6	few	TRBD1	CASSVNPGQGTSPLHF	TGCGCCAGCAGCGTAAACCCGGGACAGGGAACGTCACCCCTCCACTTT
15	TRBV6-5	TRBJ1-5	-	TRBD1	CASSQSQGASQPQHF	TGTGCCAGCAGTCAGTCACAGGGGGCTAGTCAGCCCCAGCATTTT
15	TRBV15	TRBJ1-4	-	-	CATSRDPGSGEKLFF	TGTGCCACCAGCAGAGATCCAGGGTCTGGTGAAAAACTGTTTTTT
16	TRBV5-1	TRBJ2-7	medium-sized	TRBD2	CASSPGTSGRADEQYF	TGCGCCAGCAGCCCGGGGACTAGCGGGAGGGCCGACGAGCAGTACTTC
13	TRBV29-1	TRBJ1-5	few	-	CSVAHGSNQPQHF	TGCAGCGTTGCCCACGGGAGCAATCAGCCCCAGCATTTT
14	TRBV9	TRBJ1-3	-	-	CASSVEAGRNTIYF	TGTGCCAGCAGCGTAGAGGCAGGGAGAAACACCATATATTTT
17	TRBV4-2	TRBJ2-3	few	-	CASSQVSGSTLTDTQYF	TGTGCCAGCAGCCAAGTTAGCGGATCTACTCTCACAGATACGCAGTATTTT
12	TRBV28	TRBJ1-5	-	-	CASGPFSQPQHF	TGTGCCAGCGGGCCCTTCAGTCAGCCCCAGCATTTT
16	TRBV30	TRBJ1-1	-	-	CAWRSSTGGRRTEAFF	TGTGCCTGGCGGTCCTCTACAGGAGGGAGGCGGACTGAAGCTTTCTTT
16	TRBV7-9	TRBJ1-3	-	TRBD1	CASSSGGQGTGNTIYF	TGTGCCAGCAGTTCAGGTGGACAGGGGACGGGAAACACCATATATTTT
11	TRBV30	TRBJ1-2	-	-	CAWSRSYGYTF	TGTGCCTGGAGCCGCAGCTATGGCTACACCTTC
16	TRBV3-1/TRBV3-2	TRBJ1-4	-	TRBD1	CASSQVHRGPNEKLFF	TGTGCCAGCAGCCAAGTCCATAGGGGGCCAAATGAAAAACTGTTTTTT
14	TRBV7-2	TRBJ2-3	once	-	CASSDRGSTDTQYF	TGTGCCAGCAGTGATCGGGGATCCACAGATACGCAGTATTTT
14	TRBV3-1/TRBV3-2	TRBJ1-1	-	-	CASSQRGLDTEAFF	TGTGCCAGCAGCCAACGAGGATTGGACACTGAAGCTTTCTTT
13	TRBV18	TRBJ2-5	-	-	CASSVGVQETQYF	TGTGCCAGCTCAGTCGGGGTCCAAGAGACCCAGTACTTC
17	TRBV18	TRBJ1-6	-	TRBD1	CASSWGQGLSYNSPLHF	TGTGCCAGCTCATGGGGACAGGGGTTATCCTATAATTCACCCCTCCACTTT
11	TRBV6-5	TRBJ1-1	-	-	CASTNGAEAFF	TGTGCCAGCACCAACGGGGCTGAAGCTTTCTTT
15	TRBV5-6	TRBJ1-2	-	TRBD1	CASSLSGQGLTGYTF	TGTGCCAGCAGCTTGTCGGGACAGGGTTTAACTGGCTACACCTTC
18	TRBV7-2	TRBJ2-3	-	TRBD2	CASSLTRLAGSSTDTQYF	TGTGCCAGCAGCTTAACGAGACTAGCGGGGTCTAGCACAGATACGCAGTATTTT
15	TRBV16	TRBJ1-1	-	-	CASSQSGPRGTEAFF	TGTGCCAGCAGCCAATCTGGACCCCGAGGGACTGAAGCTTTCTTT
11	TRBV28	TRBJ1-1	-	TRBD1	CASSDRGAAFF	TGTGCCAGCAGCGACAGGGGTGCAGCTTTCTTT
15	TRBV28	TRBJ2-7	-	TRBD2	CASSLNSGSSYEQYF	TGTGCCAGCAGTTTAAATAGCGGGAGCTCCTACGAGCAGTACTTC
12	TRBV6-1	TRBJ1-1	few	-	CASSELVSEAFF	TGTGCCAGCAGTGAGTTGGTGAGTGAAGCTTTCTTT
15	TRBV4-1	TRBJ2-1	-	TRBD2	CASSQELAGDNEQFF	TGCGCCAGCAGCCAAGAACTAGCGGGAGACAATGAGCAGTTCTTC
13	TRBV29-1	TRBJ1-5	once	-	CSVILGGNQPQHF	TGCAGCGTTATTCTCGGGGGGAATCAGCCCCAGCATTTT
13	TRBV28	TRBJ1-1	-	-	CASSLSAPPDAFF	TGTGCCAGCAGTTTAAGCGCTCCACCTGACGCTTTCTTT
19	TRBV5-1	TRBJ2-1	-	TRBD2	CASSLDGGVAGPPYNEQFF	TGCGCCAGCAGCTTGGACGGGGGGGTAGCGGGACCCCCATACAATGAGCAGTTCTTC
14	TRBV7-7	TRBJ2-5	-	-	CASSGGTAQETQYF	TGTGCCAGCAGCGGCGGGACAGCTCAAGAGACCCAGTACTTC
13	TRBV7-3	TRBJ2-7	-	TRBD1	CASSRQGQYEQYF	TGTGCCAGCAGCCGACAGGGCCAATACGAGCAGTACTTC